This paragraph covers one T cell receptor beta chain sequence. As processed by the authors: Reference gene primers were amplified, and this amplification served to estimate nucleated cell counts. Here immunoSEQ multiplex PCR was the method, and the copy in TCRdb shows in-frame clones only, minus some. That table furnishes V, J and clone size, whereas the DNA furnished D and trimming. The sample includes approximately 500,000 clones, more than 75% seen only once; the top ten take 1.5% to 2%. These data are taken from a study of blood T cell repertoires in COVID-19. Overall study context: COVID-19 samples, acute and convalescent, were from the United States, Italy and Spain. T cells, B-cell-depleted T cells, or PBMCs provided the cDNA or gDNA that served as material.

Everyone who took part was roughly 18 to 89 years old, and they came from roughly 25 US areas. Trimming shortened V by 0 bases and J by 5 bases, and 35 bases separated the two germline ends. This CDR3 is 23 amino acids long. CDR1 and CDR2 from the germline V gene are LGHDT and YNNKEL (reference sequence). The chain carries TRBV3-1 (or the pseudogene TRBV3-2) and TRBJ1-5; possibly TRBD1 for D (5 bases). The TCR originated in a woman in her forties who had recovered from COVID-19. The sample consisted of PBMCs or T cells enriched from blood (not recorded which). The CDR3 region has the DNA TGTGCCAGCAGCCAAGAATGGCTTAAGATACGGCAGGGAGGTCCCCAACGATATCAGCCCCAGCATTTT. Translation: CASSQEWLKIRQGGPQRYQPQHF.